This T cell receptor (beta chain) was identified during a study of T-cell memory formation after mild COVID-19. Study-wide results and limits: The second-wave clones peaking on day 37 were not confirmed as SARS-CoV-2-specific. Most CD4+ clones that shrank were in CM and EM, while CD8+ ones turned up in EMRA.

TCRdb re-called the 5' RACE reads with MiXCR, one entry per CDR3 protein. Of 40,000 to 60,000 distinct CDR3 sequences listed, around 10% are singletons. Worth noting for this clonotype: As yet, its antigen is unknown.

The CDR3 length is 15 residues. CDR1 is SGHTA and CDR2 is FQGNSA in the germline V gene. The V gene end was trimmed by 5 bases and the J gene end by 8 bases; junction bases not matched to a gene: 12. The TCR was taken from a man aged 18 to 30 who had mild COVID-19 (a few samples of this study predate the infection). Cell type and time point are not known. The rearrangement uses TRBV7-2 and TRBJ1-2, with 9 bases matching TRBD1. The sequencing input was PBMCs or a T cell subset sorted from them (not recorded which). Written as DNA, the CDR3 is TGTGCCAGCAGCCTAAGGGACAGGGAAGGTGGAGGCTACACCTTC. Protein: CASSLRDREGGGYTF.